A single sample is the source of the 30 T cell receptor beta chains below, sequenced in a study of shared clonotypes between healthy human individuals. Sequencing was performed with immunoSEQ multiplex PCR; in TCRdb, only in-frame clones are kept and a portion is missing. The table lists around 550,000 clones, 90% to 97% of them singletons. Sequencing was carried out using naive CD4+ T cells sorted from blood. Indicated subset: CD45RA+ positively selected. These TCRs come from a woman aged 25 to 45 in good health.

This chain joins TRBV5-8 and TRBJ1-2, with 12 bases fitting TRBD1. There are 17 residues in the CDR3. The trim removed 3 bases at V and 5 bases at J, leaving 11 bases unmatched. The germline CDR1 and CDR2 sequences are SGHTS and YDEGEE. The CDR3 protein is CASSSRPGQGAHYGYTF. Here the CDR3 DNA reads TGTGCCAGCAGCTCCCGACCGGGACAGGGGGCGCATTATGGCTACACCTTC.

This chain joins TRBV28 and TRBJ2-7, with 12 bases aligning to TRBD1. CDR1 is MDHEN and CDR2 is SYDVKM in the germline V gene. Losses at the gene ends were 3 bases for V and 7 bases for J; bases not matched to a gene: 7. CDR3 length equals 15 residues. The DNA for the CDR3 is TGTGCCAGCAGTTTGGCGGGACAGGGGGCTAGTGAGCAGTACTTC. It codes for CASSLAGQGASEQYF.

J is TRBJ2-7 and V is TRBV5-1; no reliable D call. The CDR3 consists of 12 residues. V was shortened by 2 bases and J by 3 bases, with 6 bases between the two germline ends. Germline V gives CDR1 SGHRS, CDR2 YFSETQ. Here the CDR3 DNA reads TGCGCCAGCAGCTTTTGGGGCTACGAGCAGTACTTC. Translating it yields CASSFWGYEQYF.

The rearrangement links TRBV30 to TRBJ1-5; 7 bases match TRBD1. CDR1 and CDR2 (germline): GTSNPN, SVGIG (reference sequence). The CDR3 runs to 11 residues. J lost 7 bases, V lost 7 bases, and 4 bases had no gene match. This CDR3 reads CASQGEQPQHF. The CDR3 DNA reads TGTGCCTCCCAGGGGGAGCAGCCCCAGCATTTT.

The chain links TRBV7-9 to TRBJ2-7; 8 bases match TRBD1. The ends lost 2 bases at V and 6 bases at J; junction bases unmatched: 3. CDR1 is SEHNR, CDR2 FQNEAQ, per germline (reference sequence). This CDR3 is 13 amino acids long. DNA for the CDR3: TGTGCCAGCAGCTTAACTCAGGGGGCCGAGCAGTACTTC. It encodes CASSLTQGAEQYF.

The V gene is TRBV18, the J gene TRBJ2-3; TRBD1 matches 7 bases. Germline loops: CDR1 KGHSH, CDR2 LQKENI. The CDR3 runs 14 residues. V was pared by 2 bases and J by 4 bases, with 3 bases of the junction left unmatched. The CDR3 sequence: CASSPRGPADTQYF. The CDR3, as DNA: TGTGCCAGCTCACCAAGGGGGCCCGCAGATACGCAGTATTTT.

V gene TRBV27 combines with J gene TRBJ1-5, with no clear D. Germline CDR1 is MNHEY and CDR2 is SMNVEV (reference sequence). The V end lost 0 bases, the J end lost 9 bases, and 9 bases lay between the germline ends. The CDR3 extends over 13 amino acids. The CDR3 sequence is CASSLSFSRPQHF. The CDR3 DNA follows: TGTGCCAGCAGTTTATCATTCAGTCGGCCCCAGCATTTT.

The V and J genes are TRBV7-6 and TRBJ2-1; 12 nucleotides align to TRBD2. V lost 3 bases, J lost 8 bases, and 5 bases stayed unmatched. The CDR3 is made up of 15 amino acids. The germline CDR1 and CDR2 sequences are SGHVS and FNYEAQ. CDR3 DNA: TGTGCCAGCAGCTTGACTAGCGGGAGCTGGGATGAGCAGTTCTTC. Protein product: CASSLTSGSWDEQFF.

The chain uses TRBV19 and TRBJ2-1; 7 nucleotides align to TRBD2. Germline V gives CDR1 LNHDA, CDR2 SQIVND (reference sequence). The CDR3 is 20 residues long. The ends lost 6 bases at V and 7 bases at J; junction bases unmatched: 27. The CDR3 bases are TGTGCCAGTAGACCTGTTCGGGAGGCGAACTACTGGGTGGGACGGAATGAGCAGTTCTTC. It codes for CASRPVREANYWVGRNEQFF.

V usage is TRBV6-5 and J usage is TRBJ1-2; tentative D call: TRBD1 (6 bases). Germline-derived CDR1 and CDR2 are MNHEY and SVGAGI. The CDR3 consists of 15 residues. The ends were cut back, 3 bases at V and 4 bases at J, with 15 bases in the middle. As DNA, the CDR3 is TGTGCCAGCAGTTATCAGGGGAGGGGGTTCTATGGCTACACCTTC. Translation gives CASSYQGRGFYGYTF.

The chain is built from TRBV28 and TRBJ2-1; 7 nucleotides match TRBD1. The V gene's germline CDR1 is MDHEN and CDR2 SYDVKM. The CDR3 length is 17 residues. Losses at the gene ends were 1 base for V and 2 bases for J; bases not matched to a gene: 8. The chain's CDR3 is CASSLSFGQGAYNEQFF. The CDR3 region has the DNA TGTGCCAGCAGTTTATCTTTCGGGCAGGGGGCCTACAATGAGCAGTTCTTC.

This rearrangement joins TRBV19 to TRBJ1-4; D might be TRBD1 (6 bases). This CDR3 has 15 residues. Trimming removed 6 bases at V and 3 bases at J, with 14 bases between. Germline V CDR1 and CDR2: LNHDA, SQIVND (reference sequence). CDR3 DNA: TGTGCCAGTAGGAATCAGGGGTTGTCTAATGAAAAACTGTTTTTT. Protein: CASRNQGLSNEKLFF.

The gene calls are TRBV6-6 and TRBJ1-5, with D hard to call. The CDR3 length is 14 residues. Germline V gene lookup returns CDR1 MNHNY and CDR2 SVGAGI (reference sequence). The V end lost 5 bases, the J end lost 5 bases, and 13 bases lay between the germline ends. The CDR3 bases are TGTGCCAGCAGTAATCGGGCTATCGATCAGCCCCAGCATTTT. Translation: CASSNRAIDQPQHF.

V and J are TRBV6-1 and TRBJ1-2; 8 bases map to TRBD1. The germline gives CDR1 MNHNS, CDR2 SASEGT. The CDR3 sequence is 15 residues long. J was trimmed by 4 bases and V by 8 bases; bases with no gene match: 12. This chain's CDR3 is CASVRSLGQGYGYTF. CDR3 nucleotide sequence: TGTGCCAGCGTGAGGAGCTTAGGACAGGGCTATGGCTACACCTTC.

CDR3 coding DNA: TGTGCCAGCACCTCGGGACAGGGAATTTTCGGCTACACCTTC. Its translation is CASTSGQGIFGYTF. V is TRBV6-5 and J is TRBJ1-2; 9 positions agree with TRBD1. The V gene's germline CDR1 is MNHEY and CDR2 SVGAGI. The CDR3 covers 14 residues. V shed 7 bases and J 8 bases; nucleotides not matched to a gene: 11.

The V and J genes are TRBV10-3 and TRBJ1-1; D gene ambiguous. The length of the CDR3 is 13 residues. Germline lookup yields CDR1 ENHRY and CDR2 SYGVKD. V was trimmed by 4 bases and J by 1 base, leaving 7 bases between them. CDR3 loop: CAISGRPNTEAFF. DNA of the CDR3: TGTGCCATCAGTGGACGGCCGAACACTGAAGCTTTCTTT.

The V and J genes are TRBV6-5 and TRBJ1-2; TRBD1 agrees at 7 bases. Germline values: CDR1 MNHEY, CDR2 SVGAGI. Unmatched junction bases numbered 3, after V lost 4 bases and J lost 7 bases. The CDR3 totals 12 residues. The CDR3 bases are TGTGCCAGCAGTTCGACAGGGTTTGGCTACACCTTC. Translation: CASSSTGFGYTF.

This clone was recorded only once. The chain combines TRBV18 with TRBJ1-2; D possibly corresponds to TRBD1 (5 bases). There are 13 residues in the CDR3. The V gene's germline CDR1 is KGHSH and CDR2 LQKENI. V lost 3 bases and J 5 bases, leaving 10 bases between the germline ends. DNA of the CDR3: TGTGCCAGCTCACCGGGGGACGGATATGGCTACACCTTC. Encoded protein: CASSPGDGYGYTF. The full variable domain, in which reference TRBV18 and TRBJ1-2 provide the parts outside the CDR3, is NAGVMQNPRHLVRRRGQEARLRCSPMKGHSHVYWYRQLPEEGLKFMVYLQKENIIDESGMPKERFSAEFPKEGPSILRIQQVVRGDSAAYFCASSPGDGYGYTFGSGTRLTVV.

The V call is TRBV25-1, the J call TRBJ2-5; D unresolved. The better agreement between TRBJ2-7 and the DNA end casts doubt on the J call. This CDR3 is built from 14 residues. Germline values: CDR1 MGHDK, CDR2 SYGVNS. This CDR3 reads CASSPEGASYEQYF. In nucleotides, the CDR3 is TGTGCCAGCAGTCCCGAAGGAGCCTCCTACGAGCAGTACTTC.

The genes are TRBV27 and TRBJ2-1, with TRBD2 identical over 9 bases. The germline CDR1 and CDR2 sequences are MNHEY and SMNVEV (reference sequence). The CDR3 has 16 amino acids. The V segment lost 6 bases and the J segment 5 bases; nucleotides outside the gene matches: 11. CDR3 bases: TGTGCCAGCAGGATCCTAGCGGGAAGCCTGAACAATGAGCAGTTCTTC. Translated: CASRILAGSLNNEQFF.

As DNA, the CDR3 is TGTGCCAGCAGCTCTCGGCGGGAGCCTCCATACGAGCAGTACTTC. It is translated as CASSSRREPPYEQYF. The genes are TRBV7-8 and TRBJ2-7, with TRBD2 matching 7 bases. Germline loops: CDR1 SGHVS, CDR2 FQNEAQ. This CDR3 spans 15 amino acids. The V segment lost 4 bases and the J segment 4 bases; nucleotides outside the gene matches: 10.

This chain links TRBV27 with TRBJ1-1; TRBD1 might be the D (5 bases). The V and J ends lost 5 bases and 0 bases respectively, with 7 bases between them. The CDR3 has 13 residues. Germline CDR1 is MNHEY and CDR2 is SMNVEV (reference sequence). The CDR3 nucleotides are TGTGCCAGCAGTCGACAGATGAACACTGAAGCTTTCTTT. It yields the protein CASSRQMNTEAFF.

The chain carries TRBV7-9 and TRBJ2-7; possibly TRBD2 for D (6 bases). From germline, CDR1 is SEHNR and CDR2 FQNEAQ (reference sequence). V lost 5 bases and J 4 bases, leaving 12 bases between the germline ends. CDR3 length equals 13 residues. The CDR3 bases are TGTGCCAGCAGCCTTCGTGGAGGGTACGAGCAGTACTTC. It codes for CASSLRGGYEQYF.

The chain employs TRBV6-5 and TRBJ2-1; D possibly uses TRBD1 or TRBD2 (6 bases each). Trimming took 4 bases from V and 0 from J, leaving 13 bases between them. The V gene's germline CDR1 is MNHEY and CDR2 SVGAGI. The CDR3 totals 16 residues. The DNA for the CDR3 is TGTGCCAGCAGTTCAGGAGGGGGGCTCTCCTACAATGAGCAGTTCTTC. Amino acids: CASSSGGGLSYNEQFF.

The chain is built from TRBV13 and TRBJ2-2; D not certain. This CDR3 is 12 amino acids long. V was shortened by 5 bases and J by 6 bases, with 7 bases between the two germline ends. Germline CDR1 reads PRHDT; CDR2 reads FYEKMQ (reference sequence). The CDR3 nucleotides are TGTGCCAGCAGCCCGATTCCCGGGGAGCTGTTTTTT. Amino acids: CASSPIPGELFF.

The V call is TRBV6-5, the J call TRBJ2-7; no reliable D call. CDR3 size: 13 residues. V was cut by 4 bases and J by 13 bases, with 20 bases left in between. Per germline, CDR1 MNHEY and CDR2 SVGAGI. The DNA for the CDR3 is TGTGCCAGCAGTTTCAACGAGGCTCCTCCATTATACTTC. As protein: CASSFNEAPPLYF.

This clone was recorded only once. The chain recombines TRBV11-2 with TRBJ1-1; D gene unclear. The germline CDR1 and CDR2 sequences are SGHAT and FQNNGV. The CDR3 runs to 17 residues. Trimming pared 3 bases from V and 0 bases from J, leaving 17 bases between. The CDR3 sequence is CASSLVSAGIVNTEAFF. The CDR3 DNA follows: TGTGCCAGCAGCTTGGTCTCCGCGGGGATTGTGAACACTGAAGCTTTCTTT. Variable domain in full (rest from reference TRBV11-2 and TRBJ1-1): EAGVAQSPRYKIIEKRQSVAFWCNPISGHATLYWYQQILGQGPKLLIQFQNNGVVDDSQLPKDRFSAERLKGVDSTLKIQPAKLEDSAVYLCASSLVSAGIVNTEAFFGQGTRLTVV.

This rearrangement joins TRBV28 to TRBJ2-4, with D unclear. CDR1 and CDR2 from the germline V gene are MDHEN and SYDVKM. Trimming stripped 4 bases from V and 6 bases from J, with 10 bases between. The CDR3 has 13 amino acids. CDR3 region: CASSSSPLNIQYF. CDR3 bases: TGTGCCAGCAGTTCGTCGCCACTAAACATTCAGTACTTC.

The chain recombines TRBV18 with TRBJ2-5; TRBD2 agrees at 11 bases. CDR1 and CDR2 from the germline V gene are KGHSH and LQKENI. This CDR3 is built from 16 residues. V shed 5 bases, J shed 1 base, and the junction held 6 bases outside the gene matches. CDR3 DNA sequence: TGTGCCAGCTCATTGACTAGCGGGGTGCGCCAAGAGACCCAGTACTTC. Translating it yields CASSLTSGVRQETQYF.

The rearrangement joins TRBV18 to TRBJ1-1; perhaps TRBD1 as D (5 bases). This CDR3 comprises 17 residues. Trimming removed 2 bases from V and 4 bases from J, with 20 bases in between. CDR1 and CDR2 (germline): KGHSH, LQKENI. CDR3 protein: CASSPFYIGTGPTEAFF. The CDR3 bases are TGTGCCAGCTCACCATTCTATATTGGGACGGGACCCACTGAAGCTTTCTTT.